The source of this T cell receptor (beta chain) is a study of T cell repertoires in cytomegalovirus infection. Points from the study as a whole: Individuals carrying CMV plus the relevant HLA were identified by cumulative frequency of public TCR beta families.

Each CDR3 protein is one row after TCRdb ran MiXCR on the reads. The top ten clones hold approximately 74% of a sample with around 100,000 distinct CDR3 sequences, 35% to 50% of them seen once. Points on this clonotype: Its antigen is unknown.

Material: CD8+ T cells from cultured PBMCs, obtained from culture after CMV antigen stimulation. The receptor's source is a human donor in good health (CMV status not recorded). Some clones in this sample may be carry-over from other donors' samples.

CDR3 residues: CASSVINEQFF. In DNA form, the CDR3 reads TGTGCCAGCAGCGTGATCAATGAGCAGTTCTTC. The genes are TRBV7-2 and TRBJ2-1; D remains ambiguous. The CDR3 runs to 11 residues. Per germline, CDR1 SGHTA and CDR2 FQGNSA. Trimming took 5 bases from V and 6 from J, leaving 5 bases between them.